This TCR beta chain was identified in a study of blood T cell repertoires in COVID-19. Study background: Spain, Italy and the United States supplied samples that represented acute and convalescent COVID-19. From T cells, B-cell-depleted T cells, or PBMCs came the material, which was cDNA or gDNA.

The germline V and J ends were trimmed by 4 bases and 0 bases, with 15 bases remaining between them. The CDR3 is 16 amino acids. Germline CDR1 is MDHEN and CDR2 is SYDVKM. How the authors handled the data: Quantification of nucleated cells was approximated via reference gene primer amplification. Assay: immunoSEQ multiplex PCR; the TCRdb copy retains only in-frame clones and omits some. The V and J calls and the clone size are those of that table, but D and trimming were determined from the DNA. The table has over 250,000 clones, about nine tenths seen once. Those who participated ranged in age from roughly 18 to 89 years and resided in approximately 26 US areas.

V and J are TRBV28 and TRBJ1-1, with a possible D match to TRBD1 (5 bases). Sequenced input: PBMCs or T cells enriched from blood (not recorded which). The TCR was taken from a man in his fifties or sixties who had recovered from COVID-19. The CDR3 coding sequence is TGTGCCAGCAGTTACGTCAGGGTGTATGTGAACACTGAAGCTTTCTTT. Its protein is CASSYVRVYVNTEAFF.